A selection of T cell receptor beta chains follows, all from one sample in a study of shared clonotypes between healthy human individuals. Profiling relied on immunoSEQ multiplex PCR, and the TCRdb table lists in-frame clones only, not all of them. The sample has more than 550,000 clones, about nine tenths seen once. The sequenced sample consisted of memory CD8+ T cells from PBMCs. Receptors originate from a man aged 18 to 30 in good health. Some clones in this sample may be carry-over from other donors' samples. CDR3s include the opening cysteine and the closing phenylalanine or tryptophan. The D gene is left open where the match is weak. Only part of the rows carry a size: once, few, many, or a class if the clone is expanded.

TGTGCCAGCAGCCCCCCGGGACTCAGCTCCTACAATGAGCAGTTCTTC	CASSPPGLSSYNEQFF	TRBJ2-1	-	-	TRBV7-9
TGTGCCAGCAGCTTAGCTGGCCGACTAGCGGGCGAGACCCAGTACTTC	CASSLAGRLAGETQYF	TRBJ2-5	TRBD2	once	TRBV7-8
TGTGCCAGCAGCCCGACTAGCGGATACGAGCAGTACTTC	CASSPTSGYEQYF	TRBJ2-7	TRBD2	-	TRBV7-2
TGTGCCAGCAGCTTAGGCCCGACTAGCGGGAGGGAGACCCAGTACTTC	CASSLGPTSGRETQYF	TRBJ2-5	TRBD2	-	TRBV13
TGCGCCAGCAGCCCCCGGACAGTACAAAACCTAGCCTCCTACGAGCAGTACTTC	CASSPRTVQNLASYEQYF	TRBJ2-7	-	-	TRBV4-1
TGTGCCAGCAGCCTTCCGACAGGGGGGTACACCGGGGAGCTGTTTTTT	CASSLPTGGYTGELFF	TRBJ2-2	TRBD1	-	TRBV5-4
TGTGCCAGCAGTTTATTGGCCGGGGCCCTCACAGATACGCAGTATTTT	CASSLLAGALTDTQYF	TRBJ2-3	-	-	TRBV27
TGTGCCAGCCATAATCGACCGGGACTAGCGAGAAGAACGAACACCGGGGAGCTGTTTTTT	CASHNRPGLARRTNTGELFF	TRBJ2-2	TRBD2	-	TRBV2
TGTGCCAGCAGTTTCCACTCGACAGGCAGGGATAGGTACGAGCAGTACTTC	CASSFHSTGRDRYEQYF	TRBJ2-7	-	-	TRBV7-2
TGTGCCAGCAGTTTAGGGGGGAGCTGGGATACGCAGTATTTT	CASSLGGSWDTQYF	TRBJ2-3	-	-	TRBV27
TGTGCCAGCAGTTTTGGGGGCTACAATGAGCAGTTCTTC	CASSFGGYNEQFF	TRBJ2-1	-	-	TRBV27
TGTGCCAGCAGGGACATCTCGAACACCGGGGAGCTGTTTTTT	CASRDISNTGELFF	TRBJ2-2	-	-	TRBV7-8
TGTGCCAGCAGCTTCGCGGACAGGGTTGGCGCCGGGGAGCTGTTTTTT	CASSFADRVGAGELFF	TRBJ2-2	TRBD1	-	TRBV7-3
TGTGCCAGCAACCCCGGACAGGTCACAGATACGCAGTATTTT	CASNPGQVTDTQYF	TRBJ2-3	TRBD1	-	TRBV6-5
TGTGCCAGCAGGTCGACTAGCGGGAGCCACGGGGTAGATTACGAGCAGTACTTC	CASRSTSGSHGVDYEQYF	TRBJ2-7	TRBD2	-	TRBV7-9
TGTGCCTGGAGCCCCTCCTACGAGCAGTACTTC	CAWSPSYEQYF	TRBJ2-7	-	-	TRBV30
TGTGCCAGCAGCGTAGGCCCCCTAGCGGGAGAACCTGAGCAGTTCTTC	CASSVGPLAGEPEQFF	TRBJ2-1	TRBD2	-	TRBV9
TGTGCCAGCAGCCGGGTTACTAGCGGGAGTATGTCCCGAGATACGCAGTATTTT	CASSRVTSGSMSRDTQYF	TRBJ2-3	TRBD2	-	TRBV4-2
TGTGCCAGCAGCTTCAGGGTTTCCTACGAGCAGTACTTC	CASSFRVSYEQYF	TRBJ2-7	-	-	TRBV7-6
TGTGCCAGTACCCTGGGGAGCCCCACAGATACGCAGTATTTT	CASTLGSPTDTQYF	TRBJ2-3	-	few	TRBV19
TGTGCCAGCAGTTACTCGGGACAGGGGACCTACGAGCAGTACTTC	CASSYSGQGTYEQYF	TRBJ2-7	TRBD1	once	TRBV6-5
TGTGCCAGCAGCTTAGGGTGGACAGGGGTAACCGGGGAGCTGTTTTTT	CASSLGWTGVTGELFF	TRBJ2-2	TRBD1	-	TRBV7-9